This T cell receptor beta chain was obtained from a study of post-analysis software for immune sequencing data. Germline V gene sequence: CDR1 MDHEN, CDR2 SYDVKM. The V and J ends lost 5 bases and 1 base, in that order; junction bases with no gene match: 13. The CDR3 sequence is 17 residues long. Comments on this clonotype: Antigen: not known.

The TCR beta cDNA libraries contained unique molecular identifiers. Via MiXCR, TCRdb re-called the PCR reads, giving one row per CDR3 protein. The data contain about 460,000 distinct CDR3 sequences, approximately 46% of them singletons. Overall study findings and caveats: In patients, five or six TRBV segments were more frequent than in controls, with TRBV5-6, TRBV5-1 and TRBV20-1 among them. Strong same-batch co-clustering of samples appeared with F measure clustering.

This TCR was sampled from a girl between 5 and 17 years old with multiple sclerosis. The sample comprised blood. The chain is built from TRBV28 and TRBJ1-2; 7 bases match TRBD1. For the CDR3, the DNA is TGTGCCAGCAGTCCGGGGACAGTTAAAGATCTTAACTATGGCTACACCTTC. Translating gives CASSPGTVKDLNYGYTF.